This TCR beta chain was captured by sequencing in a study of Graves' ophthalmopathy and Graves' hyperthyroidism. Amplification from RNA transcripts yielded the TCR beta CDR3 regions. First-round RT-PCR relied on HTBI primers, and a second-round multiplex PCR came next. Using its own MiXCR run on the multiplex PCR reads, TCRdb lists one record per CDR3 protein. The table has some 200,000 distinct CDR3 sequences, approximately 28% seen once. This TCR came from a man aged 50-59 years with Graves' ophthalmopathy. The specimen sequenced was peripheral blood.

The DNA for the CDR3 is TGTGCCTGCGGACTAGCGGCGAACACCGGGGAGCTGTTTTTT. It codes for CACGLAANTGELFF. V usage is TRBV7-8 and J usage is TRBJ2-2, with 10 bases identical to TRBD2. This CDR3 has 14 residues. The germline V gene encodes CDR1 SGHVS and CDR2 FQNEAQ. Trimming took 11 bases from V and 0 from J; bases not matched to a gene: 3.